This entry lists 6 T cell receptor beta chains sequenced from one sample in a study of control samples from healthy donors and cancer patients. The data were produced by immunoSEQ multiplex PCR, yet TCRdb's version contains in-frame clones alone and is incomplete. Of some 150,000 clones in the sample, roughly 94% were seen once. Sequencing was performed on blood. The receptors originated from a man aged 35 to 55 in good health.

This sequence joins TRBV6-1 and TRBJ1-3; TRBD1 matches 8 bases. V trimming: 3 bases; J trimming: 2 bases; junction bases outside the gene matches: 3. From germline, CDR1 is MNHNS and CDR2 SASEGT. CDR3 length equals 15 residues. For the CDR3, the DNA is TGTGCCAGCAGTGACCCGGACAGGGCTGGAAACACCATATATTTT. This encodes CASSDPDRAGNTIYF.

This clone came up once. The chain links TRBV19 to TRBJ1-1, with unresolved D. V dropped 8 bases and J dropped 0 bases, with 13 bases sitting between them. This CDR3 is built from 14 residues. Germline-derived CDR1 and CDR2 are LNHDA and SQIVND (reference sequence). This CDR3 reads CASRRPIMNTEAFF. The CDR3 DNA sequence: TGTGCCAGTCGCAGGCCGATCATGAACACTGAAGCTTTCTTT.

The chain couples TRBV6-5 to TRBJ2-1; TRBD2 matches at 7 bases. CDR3 length equals 14 residues. With V trimmed by 7 bases and J by 9 bases, 12 bases remained unmatched. Germline V lookup: CDR1 MNHEY, CDR2 SVGAGI. CDR3 nucleotides: TGTGCCAGCAATCCGTCGGCGGGGGTGCCTGAGCAGTTCTTC. Translated: CASNPSAGVPEQFF.

The chain is built from TRBV5-1 and TRBJ2-7; no firm D call. V dropped 1 base and J dropped 2 bases, with 7 bases sitting between them. Germline lookup yields CDR1 SGHRS and CDR2 YFSETQ. The CDR3 is 13 residues long. Written as DNA, the CDR3 is TGCGCCAGCAGCTTGTTCAGCGCCTACGAGCAGTACTTC. Its protein is CASSLFSAYEQYF.

This chain connects TRBV6-2 or TRBV6-3 to TRBJ1-2, with a possible D match to TRBD1 (6 bases). V lost 2 bases, J lost 7 bases, and 20 bases lay in between. Looked up from germline, CDR1 is MNHEY and CDR2 is SVGEGT. The CDR3 runs 16 residues. The chain's CDR3 is CASSYGGTPVVGGYTF. CDR3 sequence (DNA): TGTGCCAGCAGTTACGGAGGGACACCGGTTGTTGGTGGCTACACCTTC.

The V gene is TRBV5-8, the J gene TRBJ2-7; the D gene is possibly TRBD2 (5 bases). The length of the CDR3 is 14 residues. Trimming pared 0 bases from V and 7 bases from J, leaving 14 bases between. Per the germline V gene, CDR1 is SGHTS and CDR2 is YDEGEE. DNA for the CDR3: TGTGCCAGCAGCTTGGCCACGGGGATAGGGGAGCAGTACTTC. This translates into CASSLATGIGEQYF.